The clone carrying this T cell receptor (beta chain) was counted a few times. The sample originates from a study of patients and donors after allogeneic stem cell transplantation. In TCRdb, the RT-PCR reads were re-called with MiXCR into one record per CDR3 protein. The table has 900,000 to 1,000,000 distinct CDR3 sequences, roughly 18% seen once. V gave up 4 bases and J gave up 1 base; unmatched junction bases: 6. The CDR3 has 15 amino acids. CDR1 is SGHRS and CDR2 is YFSETQ in the germline V gene. This chain uses TRBV5-1 with TRBJ2-5; 8 bases align to TRBD2. What was sequenced was blood, either unsorted or a sorted T cell fraction (not recorded which). This receptor was identified in a human donor who was either an allogeneic HSCT recipient or a stem cell or donor lymphocyte infusion donor (not recorded which). It is not recorded whose cells these are; they may come from a transplant donor. The CDR3 reads CASSVGTSLQETQYF. The CDR3 DNA is TGCGCCAGCAGCGTCGGGACTAGTCTCCAAGAGACCCAGTACTTC.